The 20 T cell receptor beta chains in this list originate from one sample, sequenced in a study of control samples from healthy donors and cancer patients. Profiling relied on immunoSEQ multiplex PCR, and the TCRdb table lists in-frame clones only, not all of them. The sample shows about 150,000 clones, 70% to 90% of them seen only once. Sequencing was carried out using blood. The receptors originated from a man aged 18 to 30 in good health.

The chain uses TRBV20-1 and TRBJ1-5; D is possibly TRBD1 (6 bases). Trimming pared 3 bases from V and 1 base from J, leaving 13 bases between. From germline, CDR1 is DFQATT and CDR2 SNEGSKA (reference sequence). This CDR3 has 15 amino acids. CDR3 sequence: CSASQFQGSNQPQHF. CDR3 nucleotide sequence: TGCAGTGCTAGTCAATTCCAGGGGAGCAATCAGCCCCAGCATTTT.

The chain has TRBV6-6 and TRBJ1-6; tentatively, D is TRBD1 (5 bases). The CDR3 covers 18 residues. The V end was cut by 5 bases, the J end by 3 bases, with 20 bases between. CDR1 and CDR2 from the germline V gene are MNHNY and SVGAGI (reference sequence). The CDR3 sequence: CASSQSRPRGGYNSPLHF. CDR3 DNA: TGTGCCAGCAGTCAAAGTAGACCTCGGGGCGGCTATAATTCACCCCTCCACTTT.

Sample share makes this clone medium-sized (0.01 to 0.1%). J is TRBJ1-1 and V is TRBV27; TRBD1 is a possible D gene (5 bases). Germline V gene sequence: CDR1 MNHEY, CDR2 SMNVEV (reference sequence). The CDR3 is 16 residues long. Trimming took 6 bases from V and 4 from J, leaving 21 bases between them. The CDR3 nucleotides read TGTGCCAGCAGGAACCGGGACGGAGGACCGGGCACTGAAGCTTTCTTT. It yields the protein CASRNRDGGPGTEAFF.

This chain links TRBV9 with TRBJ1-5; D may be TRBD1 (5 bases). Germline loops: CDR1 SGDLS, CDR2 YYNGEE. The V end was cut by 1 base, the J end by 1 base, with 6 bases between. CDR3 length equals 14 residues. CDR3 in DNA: TGTGCCAGCAGCGTATCAGGGAGCAATCAGCCCCAGCATTTT. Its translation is CASSVSGSNQPQHF. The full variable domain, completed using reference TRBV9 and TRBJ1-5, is DSGVTQTPKHLITATGQRVTLRCSPRSGDLSVYWYQQSLDQGLQFLIQYYNGEERAKGNILERFSAQQFPDLHSELNLSSLELGDSALYFCASSVSGSNQPQHFGDGTRLSIL.

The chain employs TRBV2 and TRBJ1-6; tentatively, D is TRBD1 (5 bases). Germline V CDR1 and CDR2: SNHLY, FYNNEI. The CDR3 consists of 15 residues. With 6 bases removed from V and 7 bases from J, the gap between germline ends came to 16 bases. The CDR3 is CASRLEARENSPLHF. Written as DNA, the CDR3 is TGTGCCAGCAGGCTCGAGGCCAGGGAAAATTCACCCCTCCACTTT.

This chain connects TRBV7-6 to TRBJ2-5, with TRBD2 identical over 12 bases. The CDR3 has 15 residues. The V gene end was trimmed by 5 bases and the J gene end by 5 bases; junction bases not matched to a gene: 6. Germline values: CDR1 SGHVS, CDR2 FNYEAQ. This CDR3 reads CASSPRLAGEETQYF. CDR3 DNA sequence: TGTGCCAGCAGCCCGCGACTAGCGGGGGAGGAGACCCAGTACTTC.

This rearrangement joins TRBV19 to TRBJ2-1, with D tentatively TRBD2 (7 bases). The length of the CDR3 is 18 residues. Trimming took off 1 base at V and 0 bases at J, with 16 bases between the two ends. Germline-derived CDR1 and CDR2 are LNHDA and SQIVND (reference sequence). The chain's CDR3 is CASSIGGGGPHSYNEQFF. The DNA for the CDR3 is TGTGCCAGTAGTATAGGTGGGGGGGGCCCCCACTCCTACAATGAGCAGTTCTTC.

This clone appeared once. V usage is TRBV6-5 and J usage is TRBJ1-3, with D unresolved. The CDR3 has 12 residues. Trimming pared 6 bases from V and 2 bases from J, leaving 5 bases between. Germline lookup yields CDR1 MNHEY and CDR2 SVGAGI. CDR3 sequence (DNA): TGTGCCAGCAGGGGTACTGGAAACACCATATATTTT. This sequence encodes CASRGTGNTIYF.

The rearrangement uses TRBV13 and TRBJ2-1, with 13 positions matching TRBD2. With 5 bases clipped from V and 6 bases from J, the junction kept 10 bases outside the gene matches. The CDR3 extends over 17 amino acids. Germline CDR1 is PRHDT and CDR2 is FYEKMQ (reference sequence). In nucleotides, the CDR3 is TGTGCCAGCAGCCTGGGACTAGCGGGGCCTCTATCCAATGAGCAGTTCTTC. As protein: CASSLGLAGPLSNEQFF.

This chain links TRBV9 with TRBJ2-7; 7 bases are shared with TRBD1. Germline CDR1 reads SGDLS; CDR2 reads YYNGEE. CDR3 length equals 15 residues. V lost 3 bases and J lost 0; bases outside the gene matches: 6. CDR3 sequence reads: CASSDDRALSYEQYF. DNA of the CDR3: TGTGCCAGCAGCGACGACAGGGCCCTCTCCTACGAGCAGTACTTC.

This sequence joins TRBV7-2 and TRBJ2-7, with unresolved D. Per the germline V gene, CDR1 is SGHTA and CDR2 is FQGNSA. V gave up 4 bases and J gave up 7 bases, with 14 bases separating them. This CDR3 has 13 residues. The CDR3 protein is CASSSPGLGEQYF. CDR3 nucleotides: TGTGCCAGCAGCTCCCCCGGGTTAGGGGAGCAGTACTTC.

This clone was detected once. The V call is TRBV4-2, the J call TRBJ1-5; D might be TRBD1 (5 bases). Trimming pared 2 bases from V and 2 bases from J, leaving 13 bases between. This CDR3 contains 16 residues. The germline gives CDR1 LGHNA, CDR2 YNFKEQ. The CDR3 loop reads CASSQKSGPGNQPQHF. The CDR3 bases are TGTGCCAGCAGCCAAAAGTCAGGGCCCGGCAATCAGCCCCAGCATTTT.

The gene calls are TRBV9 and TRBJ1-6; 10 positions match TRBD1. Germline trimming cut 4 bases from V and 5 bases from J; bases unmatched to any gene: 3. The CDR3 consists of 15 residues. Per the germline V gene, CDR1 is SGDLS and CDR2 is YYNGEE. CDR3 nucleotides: TGTGCCAGCAGCCCCGACAGGGGGCATAATTCACCCCTCCACTTT. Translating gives CASSPDRGHNSPLHF.

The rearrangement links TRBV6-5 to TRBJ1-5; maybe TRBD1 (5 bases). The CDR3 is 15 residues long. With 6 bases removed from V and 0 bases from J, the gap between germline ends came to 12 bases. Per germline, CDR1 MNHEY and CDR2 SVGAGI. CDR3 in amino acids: CASRRDVYSNQPQHF. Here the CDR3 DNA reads TGTGCCAGCAGAAGGGACGTCTATAGCAATCAGCCCCAGCATTTT.

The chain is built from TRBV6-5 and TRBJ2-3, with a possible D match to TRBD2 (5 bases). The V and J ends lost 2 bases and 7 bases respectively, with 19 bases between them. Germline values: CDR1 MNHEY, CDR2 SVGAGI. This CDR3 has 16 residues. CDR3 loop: CASSYLTRGHENTQYF. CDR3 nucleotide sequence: TGTGCCAGCAGTTACCTTACTAGAGGGCATGAGAATACGCAGTATTTT.

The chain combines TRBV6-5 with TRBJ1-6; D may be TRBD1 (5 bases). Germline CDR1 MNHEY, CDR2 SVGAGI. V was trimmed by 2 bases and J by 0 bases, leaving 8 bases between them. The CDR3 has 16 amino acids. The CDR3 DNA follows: TGTGCCAGCAGTTACGGAAGGGGCTCCTATAATTCACCCCTCCACTTT. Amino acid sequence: CASSYGRGSYNSPLHF.

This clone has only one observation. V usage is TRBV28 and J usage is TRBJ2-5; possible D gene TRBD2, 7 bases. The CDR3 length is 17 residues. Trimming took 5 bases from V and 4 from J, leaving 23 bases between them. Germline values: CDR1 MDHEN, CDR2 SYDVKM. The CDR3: CASSQLGGRIRRETQYF. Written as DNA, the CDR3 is TGTGCCAGCAGTCAACTGGGGGGGCGCATAAGAAGAGAGACCCAGTACTTC.

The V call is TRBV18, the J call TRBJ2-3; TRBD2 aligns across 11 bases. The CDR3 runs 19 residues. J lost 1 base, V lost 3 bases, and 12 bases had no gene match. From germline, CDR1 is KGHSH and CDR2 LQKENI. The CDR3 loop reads CASSPEILAGGRGTDTQYF. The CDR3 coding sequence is TGTGCCAGCTCACCTGAGATTCTAGCGGGGGGAAGAGGCACAGATACGCAGTATTTT.

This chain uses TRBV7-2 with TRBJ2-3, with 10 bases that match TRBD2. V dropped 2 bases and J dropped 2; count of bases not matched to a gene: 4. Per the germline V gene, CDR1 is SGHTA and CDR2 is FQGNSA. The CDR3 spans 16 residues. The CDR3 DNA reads TGTGCCAGCAGCTTACTTAGCGGGGGGACCACAGATACGCAGTATTTT. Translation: CASSLLSGGTTDTQYF.

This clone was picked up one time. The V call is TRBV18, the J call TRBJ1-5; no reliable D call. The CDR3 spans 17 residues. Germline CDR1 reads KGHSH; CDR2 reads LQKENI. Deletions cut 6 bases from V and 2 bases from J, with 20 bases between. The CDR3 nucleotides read TGTGCCAGCTCCCCGACTAATGGGATTAGGGGCAATCAGCCCCAGCATTTT. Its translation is CASSPTNGIRGNQPQHF.